This TCR beta chain was obtained from a study of T cells after yellow fever vaccination. Study details: Fractions with few cells were prepared using SMART-Seq v4 Ultra Low Input. Notes on the study in general: Subsequent booster samples again held most clones from primary vaccination (approximately 95% CD4, nearly 90% CD8). CD4 and CD8 compartments shared a small share of clonotypes, likely from convergent recombination. When the response was secondary, it was weaker but reached its peak faster, day 5 versus 15.

TCRdb re-called the 5' RACE reads with MiXCR, one entry per CDR3 protein. The table shows about 26,000 distinct CDR3 sequences, with approximately 5% occurring only once. This CDR3 contains 16 residues. Trimming took 1 base from V and 3 from J; bases not matched to a gene: 6. Looked up from germline, CDR1 is LGHNA and CDR2 is YSLEER. This clonotype was observed a handful of times. The gene calls are TRBV4-3 and TRBJ2-1, with 7 bases fitting TRBD2. The origin of this receptor is a man between 25 and 39 years old who received the YFV17D yellow fever vaccine. This specimen was PBMCs, either bulk or a sorted T-cell subset (CD4+, CD8+, memory, or dextramer-sorted; not recorded which), taken 15 days after the yellow fever booster vaccination. CDR3 DNA: TGCGCCAGCAGCCAAGGGTCTAGCGGACTCTACAATGAGCAGTTCTTC. Its protein is CASSQGSSGLYNEQFF.